The 8 T cell receptor beta chains in this list originate from one sample, sequenced in a study of cytomegalovirus exposure and HLA in healthy donors. TCRdb's table, derived via immunoSEQ multiplex PCR, lists solely in-frame clones and lacks some. The repertoire holds 150,000 or so clones, with roughly 90% as singletons. Input material: PBMCs. The receptors were sampled from a man younger than 30 in good health and CMV-seropositive.

This chain joins TRBV7-3 and TRBJ2-7; TRBD1 matches at 9 bases. The CDR3 totals 11 residues. J gave up 4 bases and V 9 bases, and 1 base lay outside the gene matches. Germline V gene lookup returns CDR1 SGHTA and CDR2 FQGTGA. This CDR3 is CASGQGYEQYF. The CDR3 bases are TGTGCCAGTGGACAGGGGTACGAGCAGTACTTC.

The DNA of the CDR3 is TGTGCCAGCAGCGTCGGACAGTATGATTCACCCCTCCACTTT. This translates into CASSVGQYDSPLHF. The V gene is TRBV9, the J gene TRBJ1-6, with a tentative D call TRBD1 (6 bases). CDR1 SGDLS and CDR2 YYNGEE come from the germline V gene. Trimming took off 2 bases at V and 8 bases at J, with 11 bases between the two ends. The CDR3 runs to 14 residues. Full variable domain (remainder filled in from reference TRBV9 and TRBJ1-6): DSGVTQTPKHLITATGQRVTLRCSPRSGDLSVYWYQQSLDQGLQFLIQYYNGEERAKGNILERFSAQQFPDLHSELNLSSLELGDSALYFCASSVGQYDSPLHFGNGTRLTVT.

The rearrangement uses TRBV10-2 and TRBJ1-6; 10 bases align to TRBD1. The CDR3 totals 17 residues. V lost 5 bases to trimming and J lost 4 bases; unmatched junction nucleotides: 8. From germline, CDR1 is WSHSY and CDR2 SAAADI. The CDR3 is CASSRRDRGFYNSPLHF. Written as DNA, the CDR3 is TGCGCCAGCAGTAGGCGGGACAGGGGATTTTATAATTCACCCCTCCACTTT.

A note on this clone: Other DNA sequences in this sample translate to the same CDR3. This chain uses TRBV9 with TRBJ2-2; D not resolved. Germline-derived CDR1 and CDR2 are SGDLS and YYNGEE. This CDR3 is built from 12 residues. Trimming removed 0 bases from V and 7 bases from J, with 4 bases in between. CDR3 DNA: TGTGCCAGCAGCGTAGCCCGCGGGGAGCTGTTTTTT. This sequence encodes CASSVARGELFF. The whole variable domain, filled in from reference TRBV9 and TRBJ2-2, reads DSGVTQTPKHLITATGQRVTLRCSPRSGDLSVYWYQQSLDQGLQFLIQYYNGEERAKGNILERFSAQQFPDLHSELNLSSLELGDSALYFCASSVARGELFFGEGSRLTVL.

Turning to this clone: This sample also contains other DNA sequences that code for the same CDR3. V usage is TRBV14 and J usage is TRBJ1-1, with D unclear. Germline CDR1 is SGHDN and CDR2 is FVKESK. V was pared by 1 base and J by 0 bases, with 6 bases between. The CDR3 is 14 residues long. The CDR3 DNA reads TGTGCCAGCAGCCAAGCGGGAATGAACACTGAAGCTTTCTTT. As protein: CASSQAGMNTEAFF.

The chain recombines TRBV5-1 with TRBJ1-2, with D possibly TRBD1 on 6 matching bases. V was trimmed by 5 bases and J by 8 bases, leaving 19 bases between them. The CDR3 is 14 amino acids. The germline gives CDR1 SGHRS, CDR2 YFSETQ. The CDR3, as DNA: TGCGCCAGCAGACCGTCCCGGGACATCTACGGCTACACCTTC. This encodes CASRPSRDIYGYTF.

This chain uses TRBV13 with TRBJ2-1, with TRBD2 matching 11 bases. CDR3 length equals 17 residues. CDR1 and CDR2 (germline): PRHDT, FYEKMQ (reference sequence). J was trimmed by 7 bases and V by 4 bases; bases with no gene match: 12. CDR3 amino acids: CASSSITSGRLDNEQFF. As DNA, the CDR3 is TGTGCCAGCAGCTCCATCACTAGCGGGAGATTAGATAATGAGCAGTTCTTC.

The rearrangement joins TRBV6-5 to TRBJ2-1; 7 bases agree with TRBD1. This CDR3 region has 15 residues. Germline V gene sequence: CDR1 MNHEY, CDR2 SVGAGI. The J segment lost 1 base and the V segment lost 4 bases, leaving 4 bases of the junction unmatched. The CDR3 sequence: CASSSGDRSYNEQFF. CDR3 bases: TGTGCCAGCAGTTCAGGGGACAGATCCTACAATGAGCAGTTCTTC.